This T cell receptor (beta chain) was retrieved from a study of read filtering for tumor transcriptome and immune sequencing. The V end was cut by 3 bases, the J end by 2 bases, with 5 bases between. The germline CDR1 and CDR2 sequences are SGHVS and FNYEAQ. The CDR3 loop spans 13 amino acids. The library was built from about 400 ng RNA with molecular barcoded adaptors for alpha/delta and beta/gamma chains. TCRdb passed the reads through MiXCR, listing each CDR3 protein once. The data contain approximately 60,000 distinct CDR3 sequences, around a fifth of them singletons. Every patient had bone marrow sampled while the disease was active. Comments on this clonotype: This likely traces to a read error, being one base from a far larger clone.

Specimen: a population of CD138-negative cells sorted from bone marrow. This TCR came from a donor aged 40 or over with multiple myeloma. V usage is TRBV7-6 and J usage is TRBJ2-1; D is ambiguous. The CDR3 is CASSFGTYNEQFF. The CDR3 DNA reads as TGTGCCAGCAGCTTTGGGACCTACAATGAGCAGTTCTTC.